This T cell receptor (beta chain) was recovered during a study of T cells after somatic rescue of genetic block. Measured with immunoSEQ multiplex PCR; TCRdb has only the in-frame clones, and not every one. The table includes some 68,000 clones, approximately 90% detected once. The CDR3 has 13 residues. CDR1 is MNHEY, CDR2 SMNVEV, per germline (reference sequence). V shed 1 base and J shed 5 bases, with 6 bases lying between them. Sequences were obtained from peripheral blood mononuclear cells (PBMCs). The chain is built from TRBV27 and TRBJ1-5; the D is unclear. The receptor's source is a man aged 25 to 45. The CDR3 DNA is TGTGCCAGCAGTTTATGGAGCCATCAGCCCCAGCATTTT. Its translation: CASSLWSHQPQHF.